The rows below give T cell receptor beta chains drawn from one sample of a study of cytomegalovirus exposure and HLA in healthy donors. Assay: immunoSEQ multiplex PCR; the TCRdb copy retains only in-frame clones and omits some. The repertoire holds tens of thousands of clones, with over 75% as singletons. The sequencing input was PBMCs. The receptors here all came from a male donor in good health and CMV-seropositive. CDR3s include the opening cysteine and the closing phenylalanine or tryptophan. A D gene is named only where the DNA matches it firmly. Clone size is stated in some rows and not others, as once, few, many or a class when expanded.

cdr3_nt	cdr3_aa	v_call	j_call	d_call	clone_size
TGTGCCAGCAGCGGAGGCCCGGGGCAGGGAGGAAACATTCAGTACTTC	CASSGGPGQGGNIQYF	TRBV5-4	TRBJ2-4	NA	NA
TGTGCCAGCGGTACTGGCAGGGGGCGAGGAAACACCATATATTTT	CASGTGRGRGNTIYF	TRBV7-4	TRBJ1-3	TRBD1	NA
TGTGCCAGCAGCATACTAGCAAGCTCCTACAATGAGCAGTTCTTC	CASSILASSYNEQFF	TRBV11-1	TRBJ2-1	NA	NA
TGTGCCAGTAATGCCCCGGGACAGGGATCCTACGAGCAGTACTTC	CASNAPGQGSYEQYF	TRBV19	TRBJ2-7	TRBD1	NA
TGTGCCAGCAGTGACGGGACTTGGGATGAGCAGTTCTTC	CASSDGTWDEQFF	TRBV7-9	TRBJ2-1	NA	NA
TGTGCCAGCAGTTTATCCCTAGCGGGGCTATACGAGCAGTACTTC	CASSLSLAGLYEQYF	TRBV28	TRBJ2-7	TRBD2	once
TGTGCTAGTGGTATCGGGACTTCCCGGGGTGAGCAGTTCTTC	CASGIGTSRGEQFF	TRBV12-5	TRBJ2-1	NA	NA
TGCGCCAGCAGCCAGGGACAGGCTACAACTAATGAAAAACTGTTTTTT	CASSQGQATTNEKLFF	TRBV5-1	TRBJ1-4	TRBD1	NA
TGTGCCAGCAGTTTACGGGGGGCCTTATACGAGCAGTACTTC	CASSLRGALYEQYF	TRBV27	TRBJ2-7	NA	NA
TGTGCCAGCAGCCTGAGAATGCCAGGGGATTCCGATGAAGCTTTCTTT	CASSLRMPGDSDEAFF	TRBV5-6	TRBJ1-1	NA	NA
TGTGCCAGCAGCTTGGCGCATACGGCTGAAGCTTTCTTT	CASSLAHTAEAFF	TRBV5-8	TRBJ1-1	NA	few
TGTGCCAGCAGTTTATTGAGGGGTAGCGGGAGTATCGATGAGCAGTTCTTC	CASSLLRGSGSIDEQFF	TRBV27	TRBJ2-1	TRBD2	few
TGTGCCTGGAGTGTACTTTCCCGCTACGAGCAGTACTTC	CAWSVLSRYEQYF	TRBV30	TRBJ2-7	NA	NA
TGTGCCAGCAGTGAAGCGTTGGGACAGTACTATGGCTACACCTTC	CASSEALGQYYGYTF	TRBV6-1	TRBJ1-2	TRBD1	NA
TGTGCCAGCTCATCCGGGACTAGCGGGAGTGGCACAGATACGCAGTATTTT	CASSSGTSGSGTDTQYF	TRBV18	TRBJ2-3	TRBD2	NA
TGTGCCAGCAGCTCTACCGGGACAGGGGGAATATACGAGCAGTACTTC	CASSSTGTGGIYEQYF	TRBV5-6	TRBJ2-7	TRBD1	once
TGTGCCAGCAGCTTAGTTCGGTCCTACGAGCAGTACTTC	CASSLVRSYEQYF	TRBV7-2	TRBJ2-7	NA	NA